The sample holds a few counts of the clone carrying this T cell receptor beta chain. Its cognate antigen is unknown. For the second PCR, which ran for about 7 to 11 cycles, a sample-barcoded 5' primer and a J-beta primer mix were used. From the 5' RACE reads, TCRdb called clonotypes with MiXCR, one entry per CDR3 protein. The profile shows around 690,000 distinct CDR3 sequences, 58% of them singletons. Germline CDR1 SEHNR, CDR2 FQNEAQ (reference sequence). V lost 4 bases and J 0 bases, leaving 10 bases between the germline ends. This CDR3 has 15 amino acids. This entry belongs to a study of blood T cells in healthy people across ages. Study summary: T cells yielded about one barcoded beta molecule per two cells through template switching. Study-wide findings and caveats: The unsorted PBMCs prevented any conclusive comparison of naive versus antigen-experienced cells.

The gene calls are TRBV7-9 and TRBJ2-1, with a possible D match to TRBD1 (5 bases). The sequenced material came from blood. This receptor was identified in a man in his 60s in good health. The CDR3 region is CASSYRQPSYNEQFF. CDR3 coding DNA: TGTGCCAGCAGCTATCGACAGCCCTCCTACAATGAGCAGTTCTTC.